This passage covers 13 T cell receptor beta chains from one sample sequenced in a study of CD8+ T cells in alopecia areata. RNA, once extracted, was reverse transcribed into cDNA for use as the sequencing template. Measured with immunoSEQ multiplex PCR; TCRdb has only the in-frame clones, and not every one. In the table there are under 7,500 clones, approximately 68% of which are singletons. Treatment noted: oral pan-JAK inhibitor, 5-10 mg twice daily. Lesional scalp tissue (obtained by punch biopsy) and peripheral blood were collected from alopecia areata patients. The sample in question was skin, obtained at week 4, from a patient treated with tofacitinib. These TCRs come from a human donor with alopecia areata.

This clone appeared a few times. The V and J genes are TRBV19 and TRBJ1-5, with 7 positions matching TRBD1. The CDR3 spans 13 residues. V shed 4 bases and J 6 bases; nucleotides not matched to a gene: 3. Looked up from germline, CDR1 is LNHDA and CDR2 is SQIVND (reference sequence). The CDR3 DNA reads TGTGCCAGTAGTACGCAGGGGGGTCAGCCCCAGCATTTT. Residues: CASSTQGGQPQHF.

This sequence joins TRBV18 and TRBJ1-2; 8 nucleotides agree with TRBD1. J was trimmed by 4 bases and V by 2 bases; bases with no gene match: 9. The CDR3 is 16 amino acids. Germline CDR1 KGHSH, CDR2 LQKENI. CDR3 DNA: TGTGCCAGCTCACCATCGACAGGGGCCCTTCTCTATGGCTACACCTTC. It is translated as CASSPSTGALLYGYTF.

The rearrangement uses TRBV28 and TRBJ1-5; TRBD1 matches at 8 bases. Losses at the gene ends were 8 bases for V and 5 bases for J; bases not matched to a gene: 8. CDR3 size: 14 residues. The germline V gene encodes CDR1 MDHEN and CDR2 SYDVKM. DNA of the CDR3: TGTGCCAGCTTCACGGGGACAGGCGATCAGCCCCAGCATTTT. Amino acid sequence: CASFTGTGDQPQHF.

This clone appeared once. The rearrangement uses TRBV4-1 and TRBJ1-1, with D possibly TRBD1 on 5 matching bases. The CDR3 spans 14 residues. The germline CDR1 and CDR2 sequences are MGHRA and YSYEKL. Trimming shortened V by 1 base and J by 12 bases, and 18 bases separated the two germline ends. CDR3 region: CASSQGQGTKETFF. The CDR3 nucleotides are TGCGCCAGCAGCCAAGGGCAGGGAACGAAGGAAACTTTCTTT.

The chain has TRBV2 and TRBJ2-3; tentatively, D is TRBD2 (6 bases). Germline CDR1 SNHLY, CDR2 FYNNEI. V gave up 2 bases and J gave up 2 bases, with 17 bases separating them. The length of the CDR3 is 17 residues. The CDR3 is CASSERLRGDFTDTQYF. The DNA for the CDR3 is TGTGCCAGCAGTGAACGCCTACGCGGGGACTTCACAGATACGCAGTATTTT.

This rearrangement joins TRBV7-3 to TRBJ1-2; 12 bases match TRBD1. Germline CDR1 reads SGHTA; CDR2 reads FQGTGA. The CDR3 consists of 16 residues. Unmatched junction bases numbered 5, after V lost 5 bases and J lost 1 base. The CDR3 here is CASSRRDRGLNYGYTF. The CDR3 DNA reads as TGTGCCAGCAGCCGCCGGGACAGGGGGCTTAACTATGGCTACACCTTC. Using reference TRBV7-3 and TRBJ1-2 for the parts outside the CDR3, the full variable domain is GAGVSQTPSNKVTEKGKYVELRCDPISGHTALYWYRQSLGQGPEFLIYFQGTGAADDSGLPNDRFFAVRPEGSVSTLKIQRTERGDSAVYLCASSRRDRGLNYGYTFGSGTRLTVV.

By share, this clone ranks as large. V gene TRBV7-9 combines with J gene TRBJ2-7; 7 nucleotides match TRBD2. The CDR3 has 15 residues. Trimming cost V 5 bases and J 3 bases; bases outside gene matches: 10. CDR1 SEHNR and CDR2 FQNEAQ come from the germline V gene (reference sequence). Here the CDR3 DNA reads TGTGCCAGCAGCCGATTTGGGGACTACCTCTACGAGCAGTACTTC. Residues: CASSRFGDYLYEQYF.

This clone was found a few times. The chain links TRBV12-5 to TRBJ2-6; tentative D call: TRBD1 (5 bases). V lost 0 bases and J 0 bases, leaving 12 bases between the germline ends. The length of the CDR3 is 18 residues. CDR1 is LGHNT, CDR2 FRNRAP, per germline. The CDR3 is CASGLVRSRDSGANVLTF. For the CDR3, the DNA is TGTGCTAGTGGTTTGGTACGAAGCAGGGACTCTGGGGCCAACGTCCTGACTTTC.

A few counts support this clone. The rearrangement joins TRBV7-3 to TRBJ2-5; a possible D gene is TRBD2 (6 bases). The CDR3 runs to 15 residues. The germline V gene has CDR1 SGHTA and CDR2 FQGTGA. Trimming removed 5 bases from V and 1 base from J, with 14 bases in between. The CDR3 bases are TGTGCCAGCAGCCCTACGGGACTGCTCCAAGAGACCCAGTACTTC. Protein sequence: CASSPTGLLQETQYF.

The CDR3 protein is CASSHERVSYEQYF. The CDR3, as DNA: TGTGCCAGCAGTCATGAGCGAGTATCCTACGAGCAGTACTTC. The J gene is TRBJ2-7, the V gene TRBV6-6; D unresolved. Per the germline V gene, CDR1 is MNHNY and CDR2 is SVGAGI (reference sequence). The CDR3 length is 14 residues. Trimming removed 5 bases from V and 1 base from J, with 12 bases in between.

This clone showed up just once. The chain joins TRBV11-2 to TRBJ2-1; D gene unclear. There are 15 residues in the CDR3. V was clipped by 3 bases and J by 0 bases, with 9 bases between them. Germline V gene lookup returns CDR1 SGHAT and CDR2 FQNNGV. CDR3 sequence reads: CASSFYGPSYNEQFF. Here the CDR3 DNA reads TGTGCCAGCAGCTTCTACGGGCCCTCCTACAATGAGCAGTTCTTC.

The chain is built from TRBV7-9 and TRBJ1-2, with 9 bases matching TRBD1. The CDR3 runs 15 residues. CDR1 SEHNR and CDR2 FQNEAQ come from the germline V gene (reference sequence). The V gene end was trimmed by 5 bases and the J gene end by 3 bases; junction bases not matched to a gene: 7. The CDR3 DNA sequence: TGTGCCAGCAGCGGAGACACAGGGGGCTACTATGGCTACACCTTC. Protein product: CASSGDTGGYYGYTF.

The chain has TRBV5-1 and TRBJ1-1, with 7 bases aligning to TRBD1. There are 14 residues in the CDR3. Germline assignment: CDR1 SGHRS and CDR2 YFSETQ. V lost 1 base and J lost 4; bases outside the gene matches: 4. The CDR3 is CASSLTGVGTEAFF. The DNA for the CDR3 is TGCGCCAGCAGCTTGACAGGGGTGGGCACTGAAGCTTTCTTT.